The 8 T cell receptor beta chains below were found in one sample sequenced in a study of lymphopenia after photon versus proton radiotherapy. TCRdb keeps only in-frame clones here, not all; method: immunoSEQ multiplex PCR. The sample includes about 22,000 clones, roughly 90% of them seen just once. Sequenced material: peripheral blood, taken from a patient treated with proton-based radiotherapy. The receptors shown here come from an elderly man with esophageal cancer.

J is TRBJ2-7 and V is TRBV27; possible D gene TRBD2, 6 bases. The ends were cut back, 5 bases at V and 7 bases at J, with 21 bases in the middle. The CDR3 covers 15 residues. Germline V CDR1 and CDR2: MNHEY, SMNVEV (reference sequence). The chain's CDR3 is CASSDGGSGMGEQYF. The CDR3 DNA reads TGTGCCAGCAGTGACGGTGGTAGCGGAATGGGGGAGCAGTACTTC.

The J gene is TRBJ1-1, the V gene TRBV10-3; D ambiguous. CDR3 length: 15 residues. V was cut by 4 bases and J by 0 bases, with 12 bases left in between. Germline V gives CDR1 ENHRY, CDR2 SYGVKD. CDR3 nucleotides: TGTGCCATCAGTGCAAACTCCCCGATGAACACTGAAGCTTTCTTT. Translated, it gives CAISANSPMNTEAFF.

The CDR3 spells CASSRQASNYGYTF. The CDR3 bases are TGTGCCAGCAGCCGACAGGCATCTAACTATGGCTACACCTTC. This chain links TRBV7-2 with TRBJ1-2; maybe TRBD1 (6 bases). CDR1 is SGHTA, CDR2 FQGNSA, per germline. The CDR3 is 14 amino acids. Deletions cut 5 bases from V and 0 bases from J, with 10 bases between.

The chain couples TRBV5-1 to TRBJ2-1, with TRBD1 matching 8 bases. V lost 0 bases and J lost 9; bases outside the gene matches: 8. The germline V gene has CDR1 SGHRS and CDR2 YFSETQ. The CDR3 has 15 amino acids. The chain's CDR3 is CASSLELQGVGEQFF. As DNA, the CDR3 is TGCGCCAGCAGCTTGGAATTACAGGGGGTGGGTGAGCAGTTCTTC.

The rearrangement links TRBV9 to TRBJ2-1; D is perhaps TRBD1 or TRBD2 (5 bases each). Trimming shortened V by 4 bases and J by 5 bases, and 16 bases separated the two germline ends. The CDR3 runs 15 residues. The V gene's germline CDR1 is SGDLS and CDR2 YYNGEE. CDR3 region: CASSWDQGFNNEQFF. CDR3 coding DNA: TGTGCCAGCAGCTGGGACCAGGGCTTCAACAATGAGCAGTTCTTC.

The chain has TRBV9 and TRBJ1-2; D unresolved. Germline V gene sequence: CDR1 SGDLS, CDR2 YYNGEE. This CDR3 is built from 12 residues. The germline V and J ends were trimmed by 3 bases and 5 bases, with 8 bases remaining between them. The CDR3 DNA follows: TGTGCCAGCAGCGCCTCATCTTATGGCTACACCTTC. Translated, it gives CASSASSYGYTF.

This clone was recorded once. V is TRBV11-1 and J is TRBJ2-3; 8 positions agree with TRBD1. There are 15 residues in the CDR3. The germline V gene has CDR1 SGHAT and CDR2 FQDESV (reference sequence). V lost 5 bases, J lost 2 bases, and 6 bases stayed unmatched. This chain's CDR3 is CASSRRTGFTDTQYF. The CDR3 bases are TGTGCCAGCAGCCGAAGGACAGGGTTCACAGATACGCAGTATTTT.

The chain recombines TRBV5-8 with TRBJ2-1; 7 bases match TRBD2. The V gene's germline CDR1 is SGHTS and CDR2 YDEGEE. CDR3 length: 12 amino acids. The V and J ends lost 8 bases and 7 bases, in that order; junction bases with no gene match: 6. The CDR3 here is CASLLALNEQFF. The CDR3 coding sequence is TGTGCCAGTTTACTAGCGCTTAATGAGCAGTTCTTC.